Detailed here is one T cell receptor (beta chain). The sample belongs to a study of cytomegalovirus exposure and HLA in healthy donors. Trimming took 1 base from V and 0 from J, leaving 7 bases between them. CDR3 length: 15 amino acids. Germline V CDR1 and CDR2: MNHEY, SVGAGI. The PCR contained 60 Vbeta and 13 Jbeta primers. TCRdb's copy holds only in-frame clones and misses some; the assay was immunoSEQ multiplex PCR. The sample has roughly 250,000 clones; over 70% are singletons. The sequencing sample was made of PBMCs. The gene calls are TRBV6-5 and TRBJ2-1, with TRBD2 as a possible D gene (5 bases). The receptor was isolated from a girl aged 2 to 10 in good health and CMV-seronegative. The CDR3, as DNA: TGTGCCAGCAGTTACTTAGGGAGCTCCTACAATGAGCAGTTCTTC. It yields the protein CASSYLGSSYNEQFF.